This T cell receptor beta chain was sequenced for a study of blood T cell repertoires in COVID-19. Study as a whole: Acute and convalescent COVID-19 samples came from the United States, Italy and Spain. Nucleic acid was either cDNA or gDNA, and it came from T cells, B-cell-depleted T cells, or PBMCs.

Losses at the gene ends were 5 bases for V and 3 bases for J; bases not matched to a gene: 13. CDR3 length: 16 residues. CDR1 is MDHEN and CDR2 is SYDVKM in the germline V gene. Per the original methods: By means of reference gene primer amplification, nucleated cell counts were estimated. Some clones are missing from TCRdb's copy, which holds only in-frame ones; the method was immunoSEQ multiplex PCR. The V and J calls and clone size were taken over from that table, and D and trimming were inferred from the DNA. The sample records some 310,000 clones, about nine tenths being singletons. The material sequenced was peripheral blood. The clonotype originates from a man aged 45-65 years with active or convalescent COVID-19. The rearrangement joins TRBV28 to TRBJ2-7; 7 positions agree with TRBD1. CDR3 residues: CASSLRTGVGSYEQYF. The CDR3 DNA sequence: TGTGCCAGCAGTCTTCGCACAGGGGTAGGGAGCTACGAGCAGTACTTC.